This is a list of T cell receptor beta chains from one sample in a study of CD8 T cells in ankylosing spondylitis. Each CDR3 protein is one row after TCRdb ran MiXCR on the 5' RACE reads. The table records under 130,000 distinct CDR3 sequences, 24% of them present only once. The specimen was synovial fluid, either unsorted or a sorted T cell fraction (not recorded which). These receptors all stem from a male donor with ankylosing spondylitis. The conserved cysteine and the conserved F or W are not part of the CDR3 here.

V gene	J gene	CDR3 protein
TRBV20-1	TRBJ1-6	SATPGDRGDNSPLH
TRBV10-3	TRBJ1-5	AISAGQNSNQPQH
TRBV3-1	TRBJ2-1	ASSPSGGAHNEQF
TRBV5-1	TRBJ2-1	ASSGGLEYNEQF
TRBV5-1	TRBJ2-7	ASSSGLYEQY
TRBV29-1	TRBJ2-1	SVGLRDRGQDEQF
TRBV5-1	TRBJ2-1	ASSSGGRNNEQF
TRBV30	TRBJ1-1	AGDRGLDTEAF
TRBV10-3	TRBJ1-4	AISRDQEEKLF
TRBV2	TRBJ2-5	ASSVPREPGETQY
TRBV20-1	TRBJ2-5	SARGGLETQY
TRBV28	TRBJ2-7	ASPSYEQY
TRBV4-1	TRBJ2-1	ASSRSTSGGYGMNEQF
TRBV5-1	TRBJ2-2	ASSFVAGELF
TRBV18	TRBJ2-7	ASSLFGREQY
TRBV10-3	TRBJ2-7	AINAGRDDEQY
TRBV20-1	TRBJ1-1	SARNAGNTEAF
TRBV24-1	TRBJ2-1	ATSERGWDEQF
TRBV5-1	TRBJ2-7	ASSLVGYEQY
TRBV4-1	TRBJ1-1	ASSLGRGPLTEAF
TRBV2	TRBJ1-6	ASSDADAYSYNSPLH
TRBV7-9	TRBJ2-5	ASSNYNRNQETQY
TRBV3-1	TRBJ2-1	ASSQFPARSSYNEQF
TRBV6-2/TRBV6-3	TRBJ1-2	ASSPFGDRMNYGYT
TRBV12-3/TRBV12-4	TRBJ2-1	ASSFTGRDEQF
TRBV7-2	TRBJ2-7	ASSLAASGSYEQY
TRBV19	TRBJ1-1	ASSIWGSTEAF
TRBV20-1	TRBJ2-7	SAVRTSGSGEQY
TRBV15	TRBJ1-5	ATSRQSNQPQH
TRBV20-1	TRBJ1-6	SARDLQGTYNSPLH
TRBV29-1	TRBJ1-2	SVVGGAETGDYGYT
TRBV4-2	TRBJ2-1	ASSQERRGGEQF
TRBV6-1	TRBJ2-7	ASSMVGGLLLSSYEQY
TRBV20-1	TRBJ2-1	SARVPSGSVNEQF
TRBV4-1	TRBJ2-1	ASSHGTSGRTRNEQF
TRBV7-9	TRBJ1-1	ASSRGQSNTEAF
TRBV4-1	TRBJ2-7	ASGRGLTSYEQY
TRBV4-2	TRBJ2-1	ASSRQATSVDEQF
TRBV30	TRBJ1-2	AWSPPVDLDYGYT
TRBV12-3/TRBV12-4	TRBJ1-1	ASSPAGLRGTEAF
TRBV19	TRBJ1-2	ASSMRVTSSGYT
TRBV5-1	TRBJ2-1	ASSDTGAGLLSYNEQF
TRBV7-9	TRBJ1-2	ASSLARRDYGYT
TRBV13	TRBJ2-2	ASQPKTNTGELF
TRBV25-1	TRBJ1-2	ASSEYHNNYGYT
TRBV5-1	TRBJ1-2	ASRGQVANYGYT
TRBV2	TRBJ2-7	ASSEFQTGESYERY
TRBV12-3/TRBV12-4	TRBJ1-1	ASSPRAEAF
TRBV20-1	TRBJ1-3	SARGGTGNTIY
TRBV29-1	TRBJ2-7	SVRTSGAYEQY
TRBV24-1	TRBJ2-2	ATSDPGQGFAGELF
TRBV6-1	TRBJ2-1	ASHGWGRAFEQF
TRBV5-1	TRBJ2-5	ASSLVQGTLQETQY
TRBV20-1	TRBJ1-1	SAPDGHTEAF
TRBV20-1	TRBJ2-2	SARVGSGDTGELF
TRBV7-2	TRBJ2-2	ASSTSSGRSTGELF
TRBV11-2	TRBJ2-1	ASSLVVGTEFNEQF